This T cell receptor beta chain stems from a study of shared clonotypes between healthy human individuals. The length of the CDR3 is 15 residues. Germline CDR1 and CDR2: ENHRY and SYGVKD. Trimming stripped 7 bases from V and 6 bases from J, with 19 bases between. The unsorted samples had tens of millions of PBMCs used for genomic DNA. Assay used: immunoSEQ multiplex PCR; TCRdb lists only in-frame clones, some missing. The sample has 450,000 to 500,000 clones, roughly 80% seen once. Material for sequencing was PBMCs. The receptor was isolated from a woman in her 40s in good health. Some clones in this sample may be carry-over from other donors' samples. The V call is TRBV10-3, the J call TRBJ2-1; possible D gene TRBD2, 5 bases. The CDR3 DNA reads as TGTGCCATCACTGGACTTGACCCCCCTACCAATGAGCAGTTCTTC. This sequence encodes CAITGLDPPTNEQFF.